The 26 T cell receptor beta chains in this list originate from one sample, sequenced in a study of shared clonotypes between healthy human individuals. Naive CD8 isolation took CD45RO-negative cells positively selected for CCR7 and excluded terminally differentiated effector memory CD45RA+ cells. Sequencing used immunoSEQ multiplex PCR; TCRdb keeps in-frame clones, though not all of them. The sample yields fewer than 800,000 clones, 92% seen once. The material sequenced was naive CD8+ T cells sorted from blood. The receptors derive from a man aged 25 to 40 in good health.

As DNA, the CDR3 is TGTGCCAGCAGCGTAGTAGTGACTAGCGATGAGCAGTTCTTC. Translating it yields CASSVVVTSDEQFF. The chain uses TRBV9 and TRBJ2-1; 8 bases fit TRBD2. The CDR3 is made up of 14 amino acids. Germline values: CDR1 SGDLS, CDR2 YYNGEE. Losses at the gene ends were 0 bases for V and 8 bases for J; bases not matched to a gene: 4.

The chain couples TRBV9 to TRBJ2-6; D gene unclear. V was cut by 1 base and J by 1 base, with 9 bases left in between. The CDR3 contains 16 residues. CDR1 is SGDLS, CDR2 YYNGEE, per germline. This chain's CDR3 is CASSVNKESGANVLTF. The CDR3 bases are TGTGCCAGCAGCGTAAATAAGGAATCTGGGGCCAACGTCCTGACTTTC.

The chain links TRBV28 to TRBJ2-1; 16 bases match TRBD2. Trimming at V came to 3 bases and at J to 4 bases, leaving 15 bases not matched to a gene. This CDR3 has 21 residues. CDR1 is MDHEN, CDR2 SYDVKM, per germline. In DNA form, the CDR3 reads TGTGCCAGCAGTTTTCCCCCGGGACTAGCGGGAGGGCCCCATGAGTACAATGAGCAGTTCTTC. It codes for CASSFPPGLAGGPHEYNEQFF.

The V gene is TRBV9, the J gene TRBJ2-1; the match to TRBD2 covers 7 bases. V lost 4 bases and J lost 5; bases outside the gene matches: 9. Germline V CDR1 and CDR2: SGDLS, YYNGEE. The length of the CDR3 is 15 residues. CDR3 in amino acids: CASSPGGDYNNEQFF. For the CDR3, the DNA is TGTGCCAGCAGCCCCGGTGGGGACTACAACAATGAGCAGTTCTTC.

The chain couples TRBV9 to TRBJ2-1; D not resolved. The CDR3 totals 15 residues. The germline CDR1 and CDR2 sequences are SGDLS and YYNGEE. V dropped 4 bases and J dropped 0 bases, with 11 bases sitting between them. The CDR3, as DNA: TGTGCCAGCAGCCTCCGGACCAACTCCTACAATGAGCAGTTCTTC. As protein: CASSLRTNSYNEQFF.

This chain uses TRBV7-9 with TRBJ2-7; TRBD2 aligns across 7 bases. J gave up 3 bases and V 5 bases, and 10 bases lay outside the gene matches. The CDR3 sequence is 15 residues long. Per germline, CDR1 SEHNR and CDR2 FQNEAQ (reference sequence). The DNA for the CDR3 is TGTGCCAGCAGCCCCGAGCGGGGCGCCCTCTACGAGCAGTACTTC. Amino acid sequence: CASSPERGALYEQYF.

The chain couples TRBV10-3 to TRBJ2-3, with D perhaps matching TRBD1 or TRBD2 (5 bases each). Germline assignment: CDR1 ENHRY and CDR2 SYGVKD. The CDR3 covers 16 residues. Trimming removed 11 bases at V and 0 bases at J, with 21 bases between. For the CDR3, the DNA is TGTGCCGCCGCCGGGGCTAGTGGGTCTAGCACAGATACGCAGTATTTT. This codes for CAAAGASGSSTDTQYF.

The rearrangement joins TRBV7-9 to TRBJ1-1; no clear D gene. CDR3 length equals 13 residues. Trimming stripped 7 bases from V and 1 base from J, with 10 bases between. In germline, CDR1 is SEHNR, CDR2 FQNEAQ (reference sequence). The CDR3: CASMRNSNTEAFF. As DNA, the CDR3 is TGTGCCAGCATGCGAAACTCGAACACTGAAGCTTTCTTT. The complete variable domain, with remaining parts taken from reference TRBV7-9 and TRBJ1-1, reads DTGVSQNPRHKITKRGQNVTFRCDPISEHNRLYWYRQTLGQGPEFLTYFQNEAQLEKSRLLSDRFSAERPKGSFSTLEIQRTEQGDSAMYLCASMRNSNTEAFFGQGTRLTVV.

This chain connects TRBV4-1 to TRBJ2-1; 7 nucleotides line up with TRBD2. V gave up 3 bases and J gave up 5 bases; unmatched junction bases: 10. Germline CDR1 reads MGHRA; CDR2 reads YSYEKL. There are 16 residues in the CDR3. The CDR3 sequence is CASSQESGMSNNEQFF. CDR3 bases: TGCGCCAGCAGCCAGGAGAGCGGGATGTCCAACAATGAGCAGTTCTTC.

The chain links TRBV7-6 to TRBJ2-7; 10 nucleotides agree with TRBD1. Per the germline V gene, CDR1 is SGHVS and CDR2 is FNYEAQ. There are 16 residues in the CDR3. The V and J ends lost 5 bases and 2 bases, in that order; junction bases with no gene match: 9. The CDR3 DNA follows: TGTGCCAGCAGCCAAAGCCGGGACAGGGGACCCTACGAGCAGTACTTC. This codes for CASSQSRDRGPYEQYF. Together with reference TRBV7-6 and TRBJ2-7, the CDR3 gives the full variable domain: GAGVSQSPRYKVTKRGQDVALRCDPISGHVSLYWYRQALGQGPEFLTYFNYEAQQDKSGLPNDRFSAERPEGSISTLTIQRTEQRDSAMYRCASSQSRDRGPYEQYFGPGTRLTVT.

The chain links TRBV6-4 to TRBJ2-2, with D possibly being TRBD1 or TRBD2 (7 bases each). This CDR3 is 15 amino acids long. Between the trimmed V and J ends, which lost 6 bases and 6 bases, there was a span of 17 bases. CDR1 and CDR2 (germline): MRHNA, SNTAGT. The CDR3, as DNA: TGTGCCAGCAGCGAAAACAGGGGAGGGGCCGGGGAGCTGTTTTTT. Its protein product is CASSENRGGAGELFF.

Notes on this clone: The identical CDR3 is also encoded by other nucleotide sequences in the sample. This sequence joins TRBV5-1 and TRBJ2-7, with 9 nucleotides matching TRBD1. Germline CDR1 is SGHRS and CDR2 is YFSETQ. With 0 bases clipped from V and 2 bases from J, the junction kept 0 bases outside the gene matches. The CDR3 runs to 14 residues. For the CDR3, the DNA is TGCGCCAGCAGCTTGGGGGACAGGGCCTACGAGCAGTACTTC. This codes for CASSLGDRAYEQYF. Drawing the rest from reference TRBV5-1 and TRBJ2-7, the complete variable domain is KAGVTQTPRYLIKTRGQQVTLSCSPISGHRSVSWYQQTPGQGLQFLFEYFSETQRNKGNFPGRFSGRQFSNSRSEMNVSTLELGDSALYLCASSLGDRAYEQYFGPGTRLTVT.

The J gene is TRBJ1-1, the V gene TRBV5-1; maybe TRBD1 (6 bases). The V end was cut by 4 bases, the J end by 3 bases, with 16 bases between. There are 15 residues in the CDR3. Germline V gives CDR1 SGHRS, CDR2 YFSETQ. DNA of the CDR3: TGCGCCAGCAGCGCTATAAGGGGGGGTCACACTGAAGCTTTCTTT. Protein sequence: CASSAIRGGHTEAFF. Complete variable domain (other parts from reference TRBV5-1 and TRBJ1-1): KAGVTQTPRYLIKTRGQQVTLSCSPISGHRSVSWYQQTPGQGLQFLFEYFSETQRNKGNFPGRFSGRQFSNSRSEMNVSTLELGDSALYLCASSAIRGGHTEAFFGQGTRLTVV.

This clone was observed a single time. The gene calls are TRBV10-1 and TRBJ2-7; D possibly uses TRBD1 or TRBD2 (5 bases each). This CDR3 spans 16 amino acids. Trimming stripped 5 bases from V and 3 bases from J, with 20 bases between. Germline V CDR1 and CDR2: WNHNN, SYGVQD (reference sequence). The chain's CDR3 is CASSSYRDLGSYEQYF. The DNA for the CDR3 is TGCGCCAGCAGTAGTTACCGGGACCTAGGTAGCTACGAGCAGTACTTC.

J is TRBJ1-2 and V is TRBV27; 7 bases are a match to TRBD1. The CDR3 loop spans 13 amino acids. V trimming: 2 bases; J trimming: 8 bases; junction bases outside the gene matches: 5. Germline CDR1 reads MNHEY; CDR2 reads SMNVEV (reference sequence). CDR3 DNA: TGTGCCAGCAGTTTAGAAGGGGGCCTCGGCTACACCTTC. Translated: CASSLEGGLGYTF.

This clone was seen a single time. The chain employs TRBV27 and TRBJ2-7, with D possibly being TRBD2 (5 bases). Trimming shortened V by 1 base and J by 6 bases, and 10 bases separated the two germline ends. The CDR3 has 13 residues. From germline, CDR1 is MNHEY and CDR2 SMNVEV (reference sequence). This chain's CDR3 is CASSLYEGSEQYF. In nucleotides, the CDR3 is TGTGCCAGCAGTTTATATGAGGGATCCGAGCAGTACTTC.

J is TRBJ2-7 and V is TRBV4-3; D call uncertain. V was trimmed by 0 bases and J by 0 bases, leaving 9 bases between them. Per germline, CDR1 LGHNA and CDR2 YSLEER. The CDR3 has 15 residues. In nucleotides, the CDR3 is TGCGCCAGCAGCCAAGAATCTGGGGTCTCCTACGAGCAGTACTTC. It specifies CASSQESGVSYEQYF.

The chain is built from TRBV7-8 and TRBJ1-5; a possible D gene is TRBD1 (6 bases). The CDR3 is 14 amino acids. Trimming pared 5 bases from V and 6 bases from J, leaving 14 bases between. In germline, CDR1 is SGHVS, CDR2 FQNEAQ. The CDR3 nucleotides read TGTGCCAGCAGCGTCCACAGGGTACCTCAGCCCCAGCATTTT. Its protein is CASSVHRVPQPQHF.

The chain has TRBV7-9 and TRBJ2-1; weak D call: TRBD2 (5 bases). The length of the CDR3 is 16 residues. Germline CDR1 and CDR2: SEHNR and FQNEAQ (reference sequence). Trimming removed 3 bases at V and 3 bases at J, with 15 bases between. Here the CDR3 DNA reads TGTGCCAGCAGCTTTCCGGGGAGCGCAGACTACAATGAGCAGTTCTTC. It codes for CASSFPGSADYNEQFF. The full variable domain, completed using reference TRBV7-9 and TRBJ2-1, is DTGVSQNPRHKITKRGQNVTFRCDPISEHNRLYWYRQTLGQGPEFLTYFQNEAQLEKSRLLSDRFSAERPKGSFSTLEIQRTEQGDSAMYLCASSFPGSADYNEQFFGPGTRLTVL.

The gene calls are TRBV6-5 and TRBJ1-2; no firm D call. The germline CDR1 and CDR2 sequences are MNHEY and SVGAGI. CDR3 size: 11 residues. Trimming shortened V by 6 bases and J by 6 bases, and 8 bases separated the two germline ends. The CDR3 region has the DNA TGTGCCAGCAGAAAGGCGAATGGCTACACCTTC. This gives the protein CASRKANGYTF.

This chain uses TRBV21-1 with TRBJ2-1; the listed D gene, TRBD1, was not tested against the DNA. TRBV21-1 is a pseudogene. This CDR3 region has 16 residues. CDR3 residues: CASSKDRDRVLNEQFF. CDR3 nucleotides: TGTGCCAGCAGCAAAGACCGGGACAGGGTCCTCAATGAGCAGTTCTTC.

This clone was picked up one time. V gene TRBV2 combines with J gene TRBJ1-4; TRBD1 might be the D (6 bases). Germline lookup yields CDR1 SNHLY and CDR2 FYNNEI. The ends were cut back, 6 bases at V and 0 bases at J, with 20 bases in the middle. This CDR3 comprises 18 residues. The CDR3 protein is CASSEWTVGVTTNEKLFF. Here the CDR3 DNA reads TGTGCCAGCAGCGAATGGACAGTTGGAGTTACAACTAATGAAAAACTGTTTTTT.

The chain couples TRBV2 to TRBJ2-7; 10 bases align to TRBD1. Germline values: CDR1 SNHLY, CDR2 FYNNEI. With V trimmed by 4 bases and J by 6 bases, 6 bases remained unmatched. This CDR3 spans 14 amino acids. The CDR3 spells CASSGGTGVFEQYF. The DNA for the CDR3 is TGTGCCAGCAGTGGGGGGACAGGGGTCTTCGAGCAGTACTTC.

The rearrangement joins TRBV28 to TRBJ2-1; no clear D. This CDR3 contains 14 residues. Trimming shortened V by 5 bases and J by 0 bases, and 8 bases separated the two germline ends. Germline V gene sequence: CDR1 MDHEN, CDR2 SYDVKM. The CDR3 region is CASSQENSYNEQFF. The CDR3, as DNA: TGTGCCAGCAGTCAGGAGAACTCCTACAATGAGCAGTTCTTC.

The DNA for the CDR3 is TGTGCCAGCGGACAGACCAATGAGCAGTTCTTC. This codes for CASGQTNEQFF. The rearrangement uses TRBV27 and TRBJ2-1; the D gene is possibly TRBD1 (6 bases). Germline V gives CDR1 MNHEY, CDR2 SMNVEV (reference sequence). The CDR3 has 11 residues. The ends were cut back, 8 bases at V and 6 bases at J, with 8 bases in the middle.

The CDR3 reads CASWGPTYEQYF. The DNA of the CDR3 is TGTGCCAGCTGGGGCCCAACCTACGAGCAGTACTTC. J is TRBJ2-7 and V is TRBV2; TRBD1 might be the D (5 bases). This CDR3 is built from 12 residues. The V end was cut by 8 bases, the J end by 2 bases, with 10 bases between. Germline lookup yields CDR1 SNHLY and CDR2 FYNNEI.